This TCR beta chain was retrieved from a study of vaccination effects on CD4 cells after COVID-19 (dated by TCRdb to 2022 to 2024). Looking at the study overall: In the ViraFEST assay, PBMC were stimulated with viral peptide pools, and TCR sequencing was then used to find antigen-specific CD4+ T cell clonotypes based on their expansion. Each participant received two doses of an mRNA SARS-CoV-2 vaccine, either BNT162b2 or mRNA-1273. Some 1.9 million PBMC per well were cultured with about 10 ug/ml peptides in IMDM containing around 4.6% human AB serum, around 10 IU/ml IL-2 and gentamicin. Cultures from other donors in the study were sequenced using the Oncomine TCR Beta short-read assay on an Illumina iSeq 100. SARS-CoV-2 spike-specific CD4+ TCR repertoires were compared before and after mRNA vaccination in COVID-19 convalescent patients and in infection-naive vaccine recipients. A total of 9 to 11 COVID-19 convalescent patients and several SARS-CoV-2-naive healthy vaccine recipients were included in the full study. Overall study outcomes, separate from this receptor: The study was limited by a small number of convalescent patients, and early post-infection timepoints were lacking. At late post-vaccination timepoints, both infection-induced and vaccine-induced clones showed marked clonal contraction, consistent with waning T cell responses. Among healthy vaccine recipients, nearly all vaccine-induced clones were SARS-CoV-2 mono-reactive, and just 1 of 255 was cross-reactive with common cold coronaviruses.

This clone was seen a single time. Its antigen is unknown. No much larger clone is present one base from it, and per-base qualities are unavailable. The library was built by means of the immunoSEQ multiplex PCR assay. DNA from the cultured, isolated CD4+ T cells was subjected to TCR beta CDR3 sequencing. Per the original workflow: Non-productive TCR sequences were removed and reads were trimmed to the CDR3 region, keeping CDR3s of at least 7 amino acids. Antigen-specific clonotypes were identified with the MANAFEST web app by comparing expansion in peptide wells against reference cultures. To be called positive, a clone needed expansion at FDR<0.05 compared with the reference and with all other wells, an odds ratio greater than 5, and a frequency greater than 0.1% in two replicate wells. A clonotype was called cross-reactive if it was significantly expanded both in SARS-CoV-2 spike wells and in at least one common cold coronavirus spike condition. Using the stringdist R package, CDR3 similarity was measured by Levenshtein distance, and unrooted trees were constructed with ape in R 3.6.1. TCRdb took over this immuneACCESS table, retaining in-frame rearrangements with V and J assigned. Such tables are incomplete; in checked studies, under half of the missing clones stem from an unresolved V gene, and the remainder is unexplained. The DNA was the basis for D and trimming; V, J and clone size are from that table. The sample includes tens of thousands of clones, with 65% to 80% observed a single time. The top ten clones comprise 3% of the sample.

Trimming takes 3 bases from V and 7 bases from J, and the germline ends sit 8 bases apart. Via the germline V gene, CDR1 is SGHRS and CDR2 YFSETQ. From the cysteine up to the phenylalanine, the CDR3 has a length of 11 residues. Kept here is only the CDR3 DNA, which spans 33 bases and is read in frame from base 1. After around 11 days of culture, CD4+ T cells were isolated with the EasySep CD4+ T cell isolation kit. Healthy vaccine recipients had no prior SARS-CoV-2 infection, confirmed by negative nucleocapsid antibodies before and after vaccination. On days 3 and 7, half of the culture medium was replaced with fresh IL-2-containing medium. Unless otherwise noted, each peptide stimulation condition was cultured in triplicate wells. PBMC were separated from whole blood using Ficoll-Paque Plus gradient centrifugation and were then either cryopreserved at -140C or used fresh. The QIAamp micro DNA kit was used to extract genomic DNA from the cultured CD4+ T cells.

The origin of this receptor is a human donor who received a COVID-19 vaccine. The sequenced sample was CD4+ T cells from PBMCs cultured without peptide, obtained before COVID-19 vaccination. The receptor chain draws on TRBV5-1 and TRBJ2-7; matching of 5 bases hints at TRBD2 as the D gene. CDR3 reads: CASSSGTEQYF. The sequenced DNA is TGCGCCAGCAGCTCGGGAACGGAGCAGTACTTC. This CDR3, with the reference TRBV5-1 and TRBJ2-7 proteins standing in past its ends, gives the full variable domain KAGVTQTPRYLIKTRGQQVTLSCSPISGHRSVSWYQQTPGQGLQFLFEYFSETQRNKGNFPGRFSGRQFSNSRSEMNVSTLELGDSALYLCASSSGTEQYFGPGTRLTVT.